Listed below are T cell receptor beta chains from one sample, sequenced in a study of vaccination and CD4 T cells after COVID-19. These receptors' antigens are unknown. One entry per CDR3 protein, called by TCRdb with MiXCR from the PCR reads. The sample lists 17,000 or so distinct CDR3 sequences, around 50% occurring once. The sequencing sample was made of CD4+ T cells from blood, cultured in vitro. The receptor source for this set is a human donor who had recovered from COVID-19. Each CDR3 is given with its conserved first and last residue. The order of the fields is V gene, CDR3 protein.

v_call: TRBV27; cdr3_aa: CASSLVLAGGRSSYNEQFF
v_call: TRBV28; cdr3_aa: CASSLDRNTEAFF
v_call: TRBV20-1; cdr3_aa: CSAQTASGNTIYF
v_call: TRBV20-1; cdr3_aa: CSARTGLAPYNEQFF
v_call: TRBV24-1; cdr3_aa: CATSETGTGSIYGYTF
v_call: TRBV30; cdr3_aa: CAWSSLANYGYTF
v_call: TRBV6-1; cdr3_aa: CASSRPGGATEAFF
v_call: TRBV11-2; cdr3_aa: CASSLGGPFYNEQFF
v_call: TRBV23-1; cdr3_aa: CASSHCDSEAFF
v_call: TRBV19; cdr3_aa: CASSRSWGPAYEQYF
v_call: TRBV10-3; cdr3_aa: CAISEPGYSTDTQYF
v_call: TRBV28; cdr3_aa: CASSYGENEQFF
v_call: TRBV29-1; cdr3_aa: CSTVTGTSGSEQFF
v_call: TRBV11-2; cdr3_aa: CASSFVSGALTDTQYF
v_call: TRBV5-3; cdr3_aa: CASSWQGGTEAFF
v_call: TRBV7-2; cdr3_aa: CASSLGLEKLFF
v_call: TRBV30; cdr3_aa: CAWSVKYEQYF
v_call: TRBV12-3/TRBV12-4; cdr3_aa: CASSFPSTGTGEGQPQHF
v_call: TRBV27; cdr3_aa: CASSRQLSGANVLTF
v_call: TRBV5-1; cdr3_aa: CASSLQGSDTEAFF
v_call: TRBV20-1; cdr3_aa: CSATSSAGGRNEQFF
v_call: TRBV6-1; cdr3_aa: CASTLVGQGAVFVYGYTF
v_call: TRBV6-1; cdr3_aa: CASKDSVNSPLHF
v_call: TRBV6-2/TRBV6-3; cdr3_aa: CASSLRGPQAIRNYGYTF